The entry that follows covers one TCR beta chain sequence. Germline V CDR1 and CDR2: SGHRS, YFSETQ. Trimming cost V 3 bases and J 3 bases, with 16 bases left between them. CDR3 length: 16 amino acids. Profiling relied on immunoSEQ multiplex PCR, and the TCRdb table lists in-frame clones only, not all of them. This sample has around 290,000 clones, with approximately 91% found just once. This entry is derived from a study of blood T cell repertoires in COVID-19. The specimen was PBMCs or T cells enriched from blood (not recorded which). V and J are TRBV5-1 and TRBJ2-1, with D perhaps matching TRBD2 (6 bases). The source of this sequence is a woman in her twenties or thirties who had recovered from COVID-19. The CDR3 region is CASSSLPIGGYNEQFF. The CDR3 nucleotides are TGCGCCAGCAGCTCCCTCCCTATCGGGGGCTACAATGAGCAGTTCTTC.